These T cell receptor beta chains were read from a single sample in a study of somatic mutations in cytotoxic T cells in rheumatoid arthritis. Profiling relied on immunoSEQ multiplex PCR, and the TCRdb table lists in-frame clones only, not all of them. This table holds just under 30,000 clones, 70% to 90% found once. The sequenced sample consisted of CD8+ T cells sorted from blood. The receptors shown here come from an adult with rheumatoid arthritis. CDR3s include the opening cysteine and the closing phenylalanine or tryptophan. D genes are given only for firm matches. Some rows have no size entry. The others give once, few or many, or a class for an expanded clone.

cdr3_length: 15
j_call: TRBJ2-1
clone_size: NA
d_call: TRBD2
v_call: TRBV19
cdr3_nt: TGTGCCAGTAGTACATTAGCGGGATTTCACGATGAGCAGTTCTTC
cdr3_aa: CASSTLAGFHDEQFF

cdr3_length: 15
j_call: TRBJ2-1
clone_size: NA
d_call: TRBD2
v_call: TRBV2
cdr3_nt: TGTGCCAGCAGTGGCCTGGGCGGGAGGCCCAATGAGCAGTTCTTC
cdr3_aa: CASSGLGGRPNEQFF

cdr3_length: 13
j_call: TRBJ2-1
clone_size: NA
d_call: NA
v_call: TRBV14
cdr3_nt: TGTGCCAGCAGCCAATATCAGGGAAATGAGCAGTTCTTC
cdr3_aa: CASSQYQGNEQFF

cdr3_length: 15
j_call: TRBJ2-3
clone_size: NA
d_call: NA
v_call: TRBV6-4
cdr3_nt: TGTGCCAGCAGCTCCGTTGCAGGGAGCACAGATACGCAGTATTTT
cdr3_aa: CASSSVAGSTDTQYF

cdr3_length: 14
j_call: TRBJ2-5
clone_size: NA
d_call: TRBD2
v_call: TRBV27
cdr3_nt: TGTGCCAGCAGTCCCGGACTAGCGGGAGAGACCCAGTACTTC
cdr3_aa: CASSPGLAGETQYF

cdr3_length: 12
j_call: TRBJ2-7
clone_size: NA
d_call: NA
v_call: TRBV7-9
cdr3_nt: TGTGCCAGCAGCTATGGGATGGGCGAGCAGTACTTC
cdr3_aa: CASSYGMGEQYF

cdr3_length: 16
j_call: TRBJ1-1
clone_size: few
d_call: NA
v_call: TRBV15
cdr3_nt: TGTGCCACCAGCAGAGATACCCCCGGTCTTGGGGAGGAAGCTTTCTTT
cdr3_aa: CATSRDTPGLGEEAFF

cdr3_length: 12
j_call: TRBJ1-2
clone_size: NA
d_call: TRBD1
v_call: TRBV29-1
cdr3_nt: TGCAGCGTTCAAGGGGGCGCCTATGGCTACACCTTC
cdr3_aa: CSVQGGAYGYTF

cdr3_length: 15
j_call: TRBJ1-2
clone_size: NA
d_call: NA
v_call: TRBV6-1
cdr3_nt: TGTGCCAGCAGAAAAATTGGAGAAACTAACTATGGCTACACCTTC
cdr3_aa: CASRKIGETNYGYTF

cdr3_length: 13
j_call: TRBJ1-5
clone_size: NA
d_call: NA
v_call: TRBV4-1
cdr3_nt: TGCGCCAGCAGCCAAGAGGGGTATCAGCCCCAGCATTTT
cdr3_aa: CASSQEGYQPQHF

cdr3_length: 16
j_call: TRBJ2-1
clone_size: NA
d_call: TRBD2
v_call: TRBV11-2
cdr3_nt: TGTGCCAGCAGCTCTTCGAGGGAGGGAAAGGTCCATGAGCAGTTCTTC
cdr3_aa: CASSSSREGKVHEQFF

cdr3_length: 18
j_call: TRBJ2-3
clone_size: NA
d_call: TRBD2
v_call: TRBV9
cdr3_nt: TGTGCCAGCAGCGTAGCTACTAGGGGGACTAGCCACACAGATACGCAGTATTTT
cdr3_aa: CASSVATRGTSHTDTQYF

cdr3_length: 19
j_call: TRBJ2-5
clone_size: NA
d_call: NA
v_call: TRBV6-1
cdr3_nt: TGTGCCAGCAGTGAAGCAGGTGGCCGCTATCTCGAGTACCAAGAGACCCAGTACTTC
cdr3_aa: CASSEAGGRYLEYQETQYF

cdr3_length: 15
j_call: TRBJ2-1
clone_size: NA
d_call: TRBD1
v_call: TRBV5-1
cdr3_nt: TGCGCCAGCAGCACTAAACAGGGGTCAAGGGATGAGCAGTTCTTC
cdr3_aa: CASSTKQGSRDEQFF

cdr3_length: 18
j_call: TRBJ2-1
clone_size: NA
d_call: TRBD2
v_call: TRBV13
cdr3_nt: TGTGCCAGCAGCCCCGGGACTAGCGGGGGGGCCGCTCTCAATGAGCAGTTCTTC
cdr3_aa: CASSPGTSGGAALNEQFF

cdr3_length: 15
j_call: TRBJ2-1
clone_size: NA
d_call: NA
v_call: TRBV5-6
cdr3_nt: TGTGCCAGCAGCTTGGTGGCGACTAGTGTCAATGAGCAGTTCTTC
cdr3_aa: CASSLVATSVNEQFF

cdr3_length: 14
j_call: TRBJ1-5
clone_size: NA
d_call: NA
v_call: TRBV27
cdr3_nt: TGTGCCAGCAGTTTATCGAGTAGCAATCAGCCCCAGCATTTT
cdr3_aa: CASSLSSSNQPQHF

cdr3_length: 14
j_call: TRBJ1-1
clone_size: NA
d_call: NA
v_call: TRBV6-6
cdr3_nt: TGTGCCAGCAGTTACACAGGGTCGAACACTGAAGCTTTCTTT
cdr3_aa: CASSYTGSNTEAFF

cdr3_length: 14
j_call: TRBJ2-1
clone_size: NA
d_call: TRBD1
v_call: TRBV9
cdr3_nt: TGTGCCAGCAGCGTTACAGGGGGCACGAATGAGCAGTTCTTC
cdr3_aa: CASSVTGGTNEQFF

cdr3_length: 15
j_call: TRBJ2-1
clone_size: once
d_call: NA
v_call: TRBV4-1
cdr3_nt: TGCGCCAGCAGCCAGGGTAGAAGAGGGCCCGATGAGCAGTTCTTC
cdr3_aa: CASSQGRRGPDEQFF

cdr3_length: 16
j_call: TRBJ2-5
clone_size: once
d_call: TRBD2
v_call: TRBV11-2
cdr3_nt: TGTGCCAGCAGCTTCCTACCCGCGGGGGGGCTCGAGACCCAGTACTTC
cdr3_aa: CASSFLPAGGLETQYF

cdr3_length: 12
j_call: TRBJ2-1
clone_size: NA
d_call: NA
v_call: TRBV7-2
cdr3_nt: TGTGCCACGGGGGACACCTACAATGAGCAGTTCTTC
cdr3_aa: CATGDTYNEQFF

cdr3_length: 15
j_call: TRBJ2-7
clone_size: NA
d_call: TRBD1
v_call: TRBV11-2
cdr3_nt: TGTGCCAGCAGCTTAGGGGGGACAGTTGTTTACGAGCAGTACTTC
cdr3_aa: CASSLGGTVVYEQYF

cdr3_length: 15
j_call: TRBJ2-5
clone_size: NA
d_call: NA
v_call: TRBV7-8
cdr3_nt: TGTGCCAGCAGCTTAGAGGGCCAAGTACAAGAGACCCAGTACTTC
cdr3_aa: CASSLEGQVQETQYF

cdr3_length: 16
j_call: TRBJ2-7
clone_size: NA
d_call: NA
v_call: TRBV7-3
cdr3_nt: TGTGCCAGCAGCAATGGGACGGTTCGAACCTTCTACGAGCAGTACTTC
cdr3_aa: CASSNGTVRTFYEQYF

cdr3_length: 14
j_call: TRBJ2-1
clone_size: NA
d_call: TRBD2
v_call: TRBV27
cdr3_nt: TGTGCCAGCAGTTTTAGCGGGGGAGGGGATGAGCAGTTCTTC
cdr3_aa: CASSFSGGGDEQFF

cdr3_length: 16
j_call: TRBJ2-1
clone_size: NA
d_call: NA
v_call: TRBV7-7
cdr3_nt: TGTGCCAGCTCCTCGACCGACGTCTCGGCCTACAATGAGCAGTTCTTC
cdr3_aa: CASSSTDVSAYNEQFF

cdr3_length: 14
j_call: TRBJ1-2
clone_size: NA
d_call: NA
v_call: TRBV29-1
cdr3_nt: TGCAGCGTTGAAGATCGTCCAGAACGCTATGGCTACACCTTC
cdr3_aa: CSVEDRPERYGYTF

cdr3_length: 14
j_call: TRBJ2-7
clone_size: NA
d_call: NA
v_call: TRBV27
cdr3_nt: TGTGCCAGCAGCCCTTACGGGCCCTCCTACGAGCAGTACTTC
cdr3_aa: CASSPYGPSYEQYF

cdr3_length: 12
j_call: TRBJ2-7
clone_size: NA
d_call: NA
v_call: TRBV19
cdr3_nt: TGTGCCAGCTCCGACGGGAGCTACGAGCAGTACTTC
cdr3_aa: CASSDGSYEQYF

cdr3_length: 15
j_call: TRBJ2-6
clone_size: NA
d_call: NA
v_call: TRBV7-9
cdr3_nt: TGTGCCAGCAGCTTAGTGGACTCTGGGGCCAACGTCCTGACTTTC
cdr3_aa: CASSLVDSGANVLTF

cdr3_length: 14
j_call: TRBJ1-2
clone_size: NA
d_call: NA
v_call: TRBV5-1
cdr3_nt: TGCGCCAGCAGCTTGGCTGCGCGGAGCTATGGCTACACCTTC
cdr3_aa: CASSLAARSYGYTF

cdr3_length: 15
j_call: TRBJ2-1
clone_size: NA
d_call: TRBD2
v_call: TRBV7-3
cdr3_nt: TGTGCCAGCAGCTTCTATACTAGCGGGATATATGAGCAGTTCTTC
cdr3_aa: CASSFYTSGIYEQFF

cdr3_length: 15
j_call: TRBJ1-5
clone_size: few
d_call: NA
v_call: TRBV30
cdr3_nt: TGTGCCTGGAGTGACAGCAGCTCCGGCAATCAGCCCCAGCATTTT
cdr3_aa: CAWSDSSSGNQPQHF

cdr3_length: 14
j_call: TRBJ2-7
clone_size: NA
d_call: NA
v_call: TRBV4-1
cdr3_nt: TGCGCCAGCAGCCAAGAGATCAGGGCCCACGAGCAGTACTTC
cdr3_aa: CASSQEIRAHEQYF

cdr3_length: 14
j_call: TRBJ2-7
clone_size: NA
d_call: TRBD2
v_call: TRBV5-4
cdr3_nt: TGTGCCAGCAGCTTGGGTAGCGGGACCTACGAGCAGTACTTC
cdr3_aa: CASSLGSGTYEQYF

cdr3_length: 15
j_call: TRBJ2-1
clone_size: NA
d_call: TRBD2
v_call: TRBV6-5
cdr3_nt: TGTGCCAGCAGTTCTCCGGGCGGGGGAACAAATGAGCAGTTCTTC
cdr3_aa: CASSSPGGGTNEQFF

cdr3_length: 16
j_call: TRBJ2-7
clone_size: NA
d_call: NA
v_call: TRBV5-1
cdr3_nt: TGCGCCAGCAGCTTAACCGGGACACACGTCTCCTACGAGCAGTACTTC
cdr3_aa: CASSLTGTHVSYEQYF

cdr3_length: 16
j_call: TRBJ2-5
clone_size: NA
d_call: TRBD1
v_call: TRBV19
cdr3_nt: TGTGCCAGTAGTATTGGACAGGGTCAGACGGAGGAGACCCAGTACTTC
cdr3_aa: CASSIGQGQTEETQYF

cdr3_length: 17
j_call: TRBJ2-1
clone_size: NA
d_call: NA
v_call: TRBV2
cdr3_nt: TGTGCCAGCAGTGAAAGAAGTGGGGGCAGCTCCTACAATGAGCAGTTCTTC
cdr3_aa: CASSERSGGSSYNEQFF

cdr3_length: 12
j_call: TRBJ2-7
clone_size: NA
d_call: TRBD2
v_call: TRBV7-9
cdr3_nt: TGTGCCAGCAGCTTAGCAGCGGGGGAGCAGTACTTC
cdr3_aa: CASSLAAGEQYF

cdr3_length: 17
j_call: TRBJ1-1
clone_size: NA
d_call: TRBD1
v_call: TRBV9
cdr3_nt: TGTGCCAGCAGCGTATCACCCAGGGGGCAGATGAACACTGAAGCTTTCTTT
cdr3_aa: CASSVSPRGQMNTEAFF

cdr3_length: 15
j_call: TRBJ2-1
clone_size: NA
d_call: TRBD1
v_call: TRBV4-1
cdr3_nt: TGCGCCAGCAGCCAGGGACAGGGGGGCTACAATGAGCAGTTCTTC
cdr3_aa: CASSQGQGGYNEQFF